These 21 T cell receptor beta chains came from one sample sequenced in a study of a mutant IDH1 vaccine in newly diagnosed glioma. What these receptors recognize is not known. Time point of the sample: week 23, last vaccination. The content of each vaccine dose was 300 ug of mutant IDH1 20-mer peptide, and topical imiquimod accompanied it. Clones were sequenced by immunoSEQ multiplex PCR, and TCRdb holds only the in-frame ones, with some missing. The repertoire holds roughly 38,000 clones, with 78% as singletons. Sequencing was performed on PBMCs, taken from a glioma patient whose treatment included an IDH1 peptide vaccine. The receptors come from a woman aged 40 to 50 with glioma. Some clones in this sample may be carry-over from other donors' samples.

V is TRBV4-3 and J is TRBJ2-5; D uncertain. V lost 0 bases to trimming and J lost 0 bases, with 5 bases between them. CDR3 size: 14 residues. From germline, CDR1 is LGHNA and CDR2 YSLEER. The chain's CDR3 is CASSQEAYQETQYF. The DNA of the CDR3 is TGCGCCAGCAGCCAAGAGGCCTACCAAGAGACCCAGTACTTC.

CDR3 DNA: TGTGCCAGCAGTGAAGCGCCTCCGGGACAGGGCCGTGAAGCTTTCTTT. The encoded protein is CASSEAPPGQGREAFF. J is TRBJ1-1 and V is TRBV6-1; 9 bases agree with TRBD1. Trimming at V came to 0 bases and at J to 7 bases, leaving 9 bases not matched to a gene. The CDR3 extends over 16 amino acids. Germline V lookup: CDR1 MNHNS, CDR2 SASEGT.

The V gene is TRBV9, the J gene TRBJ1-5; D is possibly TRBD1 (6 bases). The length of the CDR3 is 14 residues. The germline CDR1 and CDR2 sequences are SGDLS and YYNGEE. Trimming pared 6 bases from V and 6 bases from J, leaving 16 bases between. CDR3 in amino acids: CASTQMGAGQPQHF. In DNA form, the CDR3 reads TGTGCCAGCACCCAGATGGGGGCTGGTCAGCCCCAGCATTTT.

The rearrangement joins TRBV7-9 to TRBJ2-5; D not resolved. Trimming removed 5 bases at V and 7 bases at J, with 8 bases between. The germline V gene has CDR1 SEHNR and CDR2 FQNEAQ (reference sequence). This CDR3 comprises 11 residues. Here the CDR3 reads CASSLDATQYF. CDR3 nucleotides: TGTGCCAGCAGCCTAGACGCGACCCAGTACTTC.

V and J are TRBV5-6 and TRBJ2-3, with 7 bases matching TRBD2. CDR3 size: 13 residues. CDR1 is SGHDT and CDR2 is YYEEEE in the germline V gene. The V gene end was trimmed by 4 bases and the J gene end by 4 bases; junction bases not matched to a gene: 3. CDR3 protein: CASSRTRADTQYF. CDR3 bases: TGTGCCAGCAGCAGGACTAGAGCAGATACGCAGTATTTT.

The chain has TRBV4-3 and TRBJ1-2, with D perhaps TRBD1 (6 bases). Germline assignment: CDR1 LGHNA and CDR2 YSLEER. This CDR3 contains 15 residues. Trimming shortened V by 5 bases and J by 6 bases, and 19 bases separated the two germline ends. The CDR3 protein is CASSSDPGGLHGYTF. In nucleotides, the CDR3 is TGCGCCAGCAGCTCAGACCCTGGGGGGCTCCATGGCTACACCTTC.

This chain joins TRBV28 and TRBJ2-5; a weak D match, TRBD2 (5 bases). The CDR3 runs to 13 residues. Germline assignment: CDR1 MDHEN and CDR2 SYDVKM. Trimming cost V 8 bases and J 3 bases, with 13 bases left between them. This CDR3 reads CASYPRGEETQYF. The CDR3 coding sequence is TGTGCCAGCTACCCCCGGGGTGAAGAGACCCAGTACTTC.

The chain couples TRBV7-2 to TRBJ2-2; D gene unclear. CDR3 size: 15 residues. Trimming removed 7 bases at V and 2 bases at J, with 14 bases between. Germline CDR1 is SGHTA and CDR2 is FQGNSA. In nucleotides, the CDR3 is TGTGCCAGCACCGCGGAAGGCAGAAACACCGGGGAGCTGTTTTTT. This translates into CASTAEGRNTGELFF.

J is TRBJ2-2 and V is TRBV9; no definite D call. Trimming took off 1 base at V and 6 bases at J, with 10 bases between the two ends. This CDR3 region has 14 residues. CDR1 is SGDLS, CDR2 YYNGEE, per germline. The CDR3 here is CASSVYLSPGELFF. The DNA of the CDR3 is TGTGCCAGCAGCGTATACCTGAGCCCCGGGGAGCTGTTTTTT.

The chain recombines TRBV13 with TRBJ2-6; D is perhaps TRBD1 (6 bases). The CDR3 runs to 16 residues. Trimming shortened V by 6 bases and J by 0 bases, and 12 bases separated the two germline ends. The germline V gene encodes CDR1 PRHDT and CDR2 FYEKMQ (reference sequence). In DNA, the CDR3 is TGTGCCAGCAGTTCCCCGGGACACTCTGGGGCCAACGTCCTGACTTTC. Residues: CASSSPGHSGANVLTF.

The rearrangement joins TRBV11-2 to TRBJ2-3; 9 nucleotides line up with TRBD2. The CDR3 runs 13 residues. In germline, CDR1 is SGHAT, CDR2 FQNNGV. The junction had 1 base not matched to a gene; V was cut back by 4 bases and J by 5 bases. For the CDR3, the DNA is TGTGCCAGCAGCTCGACTAGCGGAGATACGCAGTATTTT. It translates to CASSSTSGDTQYF.

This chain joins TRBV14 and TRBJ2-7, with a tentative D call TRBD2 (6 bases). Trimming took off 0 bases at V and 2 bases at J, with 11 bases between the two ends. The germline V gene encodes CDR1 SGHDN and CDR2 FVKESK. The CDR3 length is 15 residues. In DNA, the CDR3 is TGTGCCAGCAGCCAAGAAGGCGGGACCCCCTACGAGCAGTACTTC. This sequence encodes CASSQEGGTPYEQYF.

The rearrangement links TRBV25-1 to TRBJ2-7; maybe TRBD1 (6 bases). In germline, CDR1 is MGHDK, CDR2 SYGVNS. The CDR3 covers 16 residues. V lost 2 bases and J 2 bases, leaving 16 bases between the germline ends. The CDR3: CASSENPNTGTYEQYF. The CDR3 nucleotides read TGTGCCAGCAGTGAAAATCCGAACACAGGGACCTACGAGCAGTACTTC.

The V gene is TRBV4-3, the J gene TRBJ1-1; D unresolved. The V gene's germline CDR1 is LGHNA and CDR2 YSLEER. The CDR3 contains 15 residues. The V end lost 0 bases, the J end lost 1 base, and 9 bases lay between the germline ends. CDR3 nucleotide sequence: TGCGCCAGCAGCCAAGATGGAAAACCGAACACTGAAGCTTTCTTT. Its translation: CASSQDGKPNTEAFF.

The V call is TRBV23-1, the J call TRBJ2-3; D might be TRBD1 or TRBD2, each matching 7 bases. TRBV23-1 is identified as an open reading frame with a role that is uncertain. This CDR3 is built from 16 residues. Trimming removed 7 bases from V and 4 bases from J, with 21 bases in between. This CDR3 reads CASNQGGARIADTQYF. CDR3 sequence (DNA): TGCGCCAGCAACCAGGGGGGGGCGAGAATAGCAGATACGCAGTATTTT.

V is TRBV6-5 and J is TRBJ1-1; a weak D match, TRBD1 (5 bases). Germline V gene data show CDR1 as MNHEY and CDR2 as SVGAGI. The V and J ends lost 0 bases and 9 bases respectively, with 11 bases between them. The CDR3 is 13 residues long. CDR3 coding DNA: TGTGCCAGCAGTTACTCCCAACAGGTTAAAGCTTTCTTT. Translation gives CASSYSQQVKAFF.

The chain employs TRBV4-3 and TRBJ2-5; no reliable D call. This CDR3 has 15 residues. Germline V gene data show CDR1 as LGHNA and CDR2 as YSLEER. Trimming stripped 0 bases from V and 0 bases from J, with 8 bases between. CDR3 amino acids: CASSQDRLYQETQYF. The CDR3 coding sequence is TGCGCCAGCAGCCAAGATCGGTTGTACCAAGAGACCCAGTACTTC.

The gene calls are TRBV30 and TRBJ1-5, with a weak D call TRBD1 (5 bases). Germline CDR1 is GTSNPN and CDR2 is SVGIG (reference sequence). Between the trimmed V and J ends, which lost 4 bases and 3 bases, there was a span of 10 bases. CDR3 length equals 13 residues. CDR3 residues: CAWNSGVNQPQHF. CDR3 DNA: TGTGCCTGGAACTCGGGGGTCAATCAGCCCCAGCATTTT.

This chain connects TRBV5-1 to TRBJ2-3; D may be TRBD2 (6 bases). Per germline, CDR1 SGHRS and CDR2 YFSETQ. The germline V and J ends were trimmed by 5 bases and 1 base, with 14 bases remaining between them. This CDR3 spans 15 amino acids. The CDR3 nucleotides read TGCGCCAGCAGACTGGAGGGATCACGCACAGATACGCAGTATTTT. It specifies CASRLEGSRTDTQYF.

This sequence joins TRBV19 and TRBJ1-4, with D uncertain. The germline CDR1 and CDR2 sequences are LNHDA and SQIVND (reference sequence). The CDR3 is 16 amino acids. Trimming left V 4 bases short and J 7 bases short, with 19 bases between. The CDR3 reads CASSNGPIQRTEKLFF. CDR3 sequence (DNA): TGTGCCAGTAGTAACGGGCCCATACAAAGAACTGAAAAACTGTTTTTT.

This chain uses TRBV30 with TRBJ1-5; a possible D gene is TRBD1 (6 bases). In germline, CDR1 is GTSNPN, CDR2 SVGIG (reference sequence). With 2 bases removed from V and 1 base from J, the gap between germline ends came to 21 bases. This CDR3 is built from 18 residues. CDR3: CAWSHHYPGVGSNQPQHF. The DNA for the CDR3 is TGTGCCTGGAGTCACCACTATCCAGGGGTGGGGAGCAATCAGCCCCAGCATTTT.